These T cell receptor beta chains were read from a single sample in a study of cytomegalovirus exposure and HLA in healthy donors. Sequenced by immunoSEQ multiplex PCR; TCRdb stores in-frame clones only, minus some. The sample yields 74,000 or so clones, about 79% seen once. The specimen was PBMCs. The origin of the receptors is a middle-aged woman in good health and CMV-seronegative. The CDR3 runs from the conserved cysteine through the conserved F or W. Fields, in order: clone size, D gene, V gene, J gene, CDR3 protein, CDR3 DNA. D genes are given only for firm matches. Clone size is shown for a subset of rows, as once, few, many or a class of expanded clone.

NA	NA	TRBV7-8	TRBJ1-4	CASSKRQNDNEKLFF	TGTGCCAGCAGCAAGAGACAGAACGATAATGAAAAACTGTTTTTT
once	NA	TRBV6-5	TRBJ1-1	CASTKQMNTEAFF	TGTGCCAGCACCAAACAGATGAACACTGAAGCTTTCTTT
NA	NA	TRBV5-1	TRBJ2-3	CASSFSLGTDTQYF	TGCGCCAGCAGCTTCTCACTAGGCACAGATACGCAGTATTTT
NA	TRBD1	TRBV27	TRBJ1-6	CASRDRVGVGSPLHF	TGTGCCAGCAGAGACAGGGTGGGAGTAGGATCACCCCTCCACTTT
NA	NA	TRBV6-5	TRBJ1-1	CASSPSRGGTVEAFF	TGTGCCAGCAGTCCCAGCCGGGGGGGCACAGTTGAAGCTTTCTTT
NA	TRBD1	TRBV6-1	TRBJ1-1	CASSEFFRGPNTEAFF	TGTGCCAGCAGTGAATTTTTCAGGGGGCCCAACACTGAAGCTTTCTTT
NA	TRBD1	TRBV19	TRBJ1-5	CASRTGGQPQHF	TGTGCCAGTAGGACAGGGGGACAGCCCCAGCATTTT
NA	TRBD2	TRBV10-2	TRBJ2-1	CASLPAGGIYNEQFF	TGCGCCAGCCTTCCAGCGGGAGGGATATACAATGAGCAGTTCTTC
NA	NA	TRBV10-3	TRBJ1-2	CAISATPRDTDGYTF	TGTGCCATCAGTGCCACGCCCCGGGACACAGATGGCTACACCTTC
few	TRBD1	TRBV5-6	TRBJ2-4	CASSLGTGAKNIQYF	TGTGCCAGCAGCTTGGGGACAGGAGCCAAAAACATTCAGTACTTC
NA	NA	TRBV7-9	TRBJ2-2	CASSLRTDNTGELFF	TGTGCCAGCAGCCTACGGACAGACAACACCGGGGAGCTGTTTTTT
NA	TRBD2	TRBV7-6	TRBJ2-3	CASSLAFSGEPLDTQYF	TGTGCCAGCAGCTTAGCGTTCAGCGGGGAACCACTAGATACGCAGTATTTT
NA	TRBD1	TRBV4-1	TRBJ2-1	CASSQEGAGQGDSHEQFF	TGCGCCAGCAGCCAAGAAGGGGCGGGACAGGGGGATTCGCATGAGCAGTTCTTC
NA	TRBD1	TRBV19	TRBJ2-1	CASTPRTGLYNEQFF	TGTGCCAGTACCCCACGGACAGGGCTGTACAATGAGCAGTTCTTC
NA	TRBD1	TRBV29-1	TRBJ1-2	CSVDRVANYGYTF	TGCAGCGTGGACAGGGTAGCTAACTATGGCTACACCTTC
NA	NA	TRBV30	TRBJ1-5	CAWSADNLNQPQHF	TGTGCCTGGAGTGCGGACAATTTGAATCAGCCCCAGCATTTT
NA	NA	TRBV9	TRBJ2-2	CASSVGLIGTGELFF	TGTGCCAGCAGCGTCGGACTAATCGGTACCGGGGAGCTGTTTTTT
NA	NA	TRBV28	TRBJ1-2	CASSSPALYAAYTF	TGTGCCAGCAGTTCCCCCGCCCTCTATGCTGCCTACACCTTC
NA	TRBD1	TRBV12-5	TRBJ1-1	CASGTGVGKTMNTEAFF	TGTGCTAGTGGGACAGGGGTGGGGAAAACCATGAACACTGAAGCTTTCTTT
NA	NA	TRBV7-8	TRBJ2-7	CASSTSGQAYEQYF	TGTGCCAGCAGCACAAGCGGGCAGGCCTACGAGCAGTACTTC
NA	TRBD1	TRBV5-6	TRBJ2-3	CASSLGHRGDTQYF	TGTGCCAGCAGCTTGGGGCACAGGGGAGATACGCAGTATTTT
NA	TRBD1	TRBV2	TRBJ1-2	CASSGTGGIDGYTF	TGTGCCAGCAGTGGGACAGGGGGCATTGATGGCTACACCTTC
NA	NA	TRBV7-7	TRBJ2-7	CASTPGETYEQYF	TGTGCTAGCACCCCAGGGGAAACCTACGAGCAGTACTTC
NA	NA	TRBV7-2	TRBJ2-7	CASSLGNGSEQYF	TGTGCCAGCAGCTTGGGTAACGGGTCCGAGCAGTACTTC
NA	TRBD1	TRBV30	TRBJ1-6	CAWSVPGQVISPLHF	TGTGCCTGGAGTGTACCGGGACAGGTCATTTCACCCCTCCACTTT
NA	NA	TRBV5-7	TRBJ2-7	CASKHPRWGRGIYEQYF	TGTGCCAGCAAGCACCCCCGGTGGGGCAGGGGAATTTACGAGCAGTACTTC
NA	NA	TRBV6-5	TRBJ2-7	CAGSYSYFSSYEQYF	TGTGCCGGCAGTTACTCGTATTTCAGCTCCTACGAGCAGTACTTC
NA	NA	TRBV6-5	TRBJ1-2	CASRNSYGYTF	TGTGCCAGCAGGAACAGCTATGGCTACACCTTC
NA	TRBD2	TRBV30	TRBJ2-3	CAWSSLAGGTDTQYF	TGTGCCTGGAGTTCCCTAGCGGGGGGTACAGATACGCAGTATTTT
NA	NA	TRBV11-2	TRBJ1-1	CASSSRGVIGTEAFF	TGTGCCAGCAGCTCACGGGGTGTTATTGGCACTGAAGCTTTCTTT
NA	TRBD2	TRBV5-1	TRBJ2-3	CASSSPGTSGGVTDTQYF	TGCGCCAGCAGCAGTCCCGGGACTAGCGGGGGCGTCACAGATACGCAGTATTTT
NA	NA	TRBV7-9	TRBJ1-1	CASSLQGLGTEAFF	TGTGCCAGCAGCTTACAGGGGCTTGGCACTGAAGCTTTCTTT
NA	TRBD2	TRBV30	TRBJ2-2	CAWTGVAGVITGELFF	TGTGCCTGGACGGGGGTAGCGGGAGTGATCACCGGGGAGCTGTTTTTT
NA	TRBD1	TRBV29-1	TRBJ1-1	CSVFITGANTEAFF	TGCAGCGTTTTTATCACAGGGGCGAACACTGAAGCTTTCTTT
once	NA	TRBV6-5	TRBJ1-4	CASRPNRVNEKLFF	TGTGCCAGCAGACCAAACAGGGTTAATGAAAAACTGTTTTTT
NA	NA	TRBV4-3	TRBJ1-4	CASSQAPGGSQKLFF	TGCGCCAGCAGCCAAGCCCCGGGGGGGAGCCAAAAACTGTTTTTT
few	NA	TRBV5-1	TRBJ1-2	CASSNRGRGYYGYTF	TGCGCCAGCAGCAATCGGGGCAGGGGTTATTATGGCTACACCTTC
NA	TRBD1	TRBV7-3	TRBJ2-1	CASSRFGQGLGEQFF	TGTGCCAGCAGCCGTTTTGGACAGGGGTTGGGTGAGCAGTTCTTC
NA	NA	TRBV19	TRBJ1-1	CASSLGQLNTEAFF	TGTGCCAGTAGTCTAGGACAGTTGAACACTGAAGCTTTCTTT
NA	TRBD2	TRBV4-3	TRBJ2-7	CASFKWTSGLEQYF	TGCGCCAGCTTCAAATGGACTAGCGGCCTGGAGCAGTACTTC
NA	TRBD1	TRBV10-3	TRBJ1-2	CAITNQAGGVDGYTF	TGTGCCATCACCAATCAAGCAGGGGGCGTCGATGGCTACACCTTC
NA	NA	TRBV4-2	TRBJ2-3	CASSSSGRLSTDTQYF	TGTGCCAGCAGCTCGAGCGGGCGACTTAGCACAGATACGCAGTATTTT
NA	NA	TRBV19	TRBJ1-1	CASSLAGNRLGTEAFF	TGTGCCAGTAGTTTAGCAGGGAATCGGTTGGGGACTGAAGCTTTCTTT
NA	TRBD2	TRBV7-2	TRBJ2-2	CASSPQRGNTGELFF	TGTGCCAGCAGCCCCCAGCGGGGTAACACCGGGGAGCTGTTTTTT
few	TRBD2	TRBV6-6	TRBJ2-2	CASGGLATGELFF	TGTGCCAGCGGGGGACTAGCGACCGGGGAGCTGTTTTTT
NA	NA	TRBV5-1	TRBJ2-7	CASSYEPRNSYEQYF	TGCGCCAGCAGTTACGAACCCAGGAACTCCTACGAGCAGTACTTC
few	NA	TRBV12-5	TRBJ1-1	CASGLHRNTEAFF	TGTGCTAGTGGTTTGCACAGGAACACTGAAGCTTTCTTT
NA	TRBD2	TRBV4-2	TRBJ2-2	CASSQDVAGLTGELFF	TGTGCCAGCAGCCAAGATGTAGCGGGTCTAACCGGGGAGCTGTTTTTT
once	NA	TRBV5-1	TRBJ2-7	CASSFRGGHSCEQYF	TGCGCCAGCAGCTTTAGAGGCGGGCACTCCTGCGAGCAGTACTTC
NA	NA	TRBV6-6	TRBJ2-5	CASSYSAGYGQETQYF	TGTGCCAGCAGTTACTCAGCGGGCTACGGACAAGAGACCCAGTACTTC